This is a list of T cell receptor beta chains from one sample in a study of blood T cell repertoires in COVID-19. The protocol was immunoSEQ multiplex PCR, while the TCRdb copy is restricted to in-frame clones and leaves out a portion. The table lists about 46,000 clones, approximately 86% of them singletons. Specimen: peripheral blood. These receptor sequences come from a man aged 60 to 75 with acute or convalescent COVID-19. The CDR3 runs from the conserved cysteine through the conserved F or W. Fields, in order: V gene, clone size, D gene, J gene, CDR3 protein, CDR3 DNA. A D gene is named only where the DNA matches it firmly. A row's size may be missing; if present it is once, few, many or a size class.

V gene: TRBV11-2
clone size: -
D gene: -
J gene: TRBJ2-7
CDR3 protein: CASSLDRGGRGHHEQYF
CDR3 DNA: TGTGCCAGCAGCTTAGATAGAGGAGGGAGAGGGCATCACGAGCAGTACTTC

V gene: TRBV5-1
clone size: few
D gene: TRBD2
J gene: TRBJ2-1
CDR3 protein: CASSTSGGYNEQFF
CDR3 DNA: TGCGCCAGCTCGACTAGCGGGGGGTACAATGAGCAGTTCTTC

V gene: TRBV19
clone size: -
D gene: -
J gene: TRBJ1-5
CDR3 protein: CASSSAYYSNQPQHF
CDR3 DNA: TGTGCCAGTAGCTCAGCCTACTATAGCAATCAGCCCCAGCATTTT

V gene: TRBV6-5
clone size: -
D gene: TRBD1
J gene: TRBJ2-7
CDR3 protein: CASSSGQGATYEQYF
CDR3 DNA: TGTGCCAGCAGTAGCGGACAGGGGGCAACGTACGAGCAGTACTTC

V gene: TRBV28
clone size: once
D gene: TRBD1
J gene: TRBJ1-5
CDR3 protein: CASRGTGTNQPQHF
CDR3 DNA: TGTGCCAGCAGAGGGACAGGTACAAATCAGCCCCAGCATTTT

V gene: TRBV25-1
clone size: -
D gene: TRBD2
J gene: TRBJ2-7
CDR3 protein: CASSVGSGGKSYEQYF
CDR3 DNA: TGTGCCAGCAGTGTGGGTAGCGGGGGTAAATCCTACGAGCAGTACTTC

V gene: TRBV13
clone size: -
D gene: -
J gene: TRBJ2-7
CDR3 protein: CASSLRLEYTYEQYF
CDR3 DNA: TGTGCCAGCAGCTTACGGCTAGAATACACCTACGAGCAGTACTTC

V gene: TRBV6-5
clone size: -
D gene: -
J gene: TRBJ1-1
CDR3 protein: CASRTSGGLDTEAFF
CDR3 DNA: TGTGCCAGCAGGACCTCGGGGGGGCTCGACACTGAAGCTTTCTTT

V gene: TRBV15
clone size: -
D gene: -
J gene: TRBJ1-5
CDR3 protein: CATSRSTGLQGSNQPQHF
CDR3 DNA: TGTGCCACCAGCAGATCAACCGGTTTACAGGGTAGCAATCAGCCCCAGCATTTT

V gene: TRBV5-1
clone size: -
D gene: TRBD1
J gene: TRBJ2-2
CDR3 protein: CASSPLGWQTGGRIPTGELFF
CDR3 DNA: TGCGCCAGCAGCCCCCTGGGGTGGCAGACAGGGGGTCGAATACCCACCGGGGAGCTGTTTTTT

V gene: TRBV27
clone size: -
D gene: -
J gene: TRBJ2-3
CDR3 protein: CASSLGAYAADTQYF
CDR3 DNA: TGTGCCAGCAGTTTAGGGGCTTACGCCGCAGATACGCAGTATTTT

V gene: TRBV6-5
clone size: -
D gene: TRBD2
J gene: TRBJ2-3
CDR3 protein: CASSYSLAGVTDTQYF
CDR3 DNA: TGTGCCAGCAGTTACTCTCTAGCGGGGGTAACAGATACGCAGTATTTT

V gene: TRBV2
clone size: -
D gene: TRBD1
J gene: TRBJ2-7
CDR3 protein: CASSRRQGGSYEQYF
CDR3 DNA: TGTGCCAGCAGCCGCAGACAGGGTGGTTCCTACGAGCAGTACTTC

V gene: TRBV6-8
clone size: once
D gene: TRBD2
J gene: TRBJ2-2
CDR3 protein: CATPKFRTSGGRTGELFF
CDR3 DNA: TGTGCCACCCCCAAGTTTCGGACTAGCGGGGGGAGGACCGGGGAGCTGTTTTTT

V gene: TRBV11-2
clone size: -
D gene: -
J gene: TRBJ2-5
CDR3 protein: CASSFNRVKQETQYF
CDR3 DNA: TGTGCCAGCAGCTTCAACAGGGTAAAACAAGAGACCCAGTACTTC

V gene: TRBV27
clone size: -
D gene: -
J gene: TRBJ2-1
CDR3 protein: CASSLSLSGEDEQFF
CDR3 DNA: TGTGCCAGCAGTTTATCGCTATCCGGGGAGGATGAGCAGTTCTTC

V gene: TRBV6-6
clone size: -
D gene: -
J gene: TRBJ2-1
CDR3 protein: CASSHTKSARAYNEQFF
CDR3 DNA: TGTGCCAGCAGTCACACTAAAAGCGCGAGGGCCTACAATGAGCAGTTCTTC

V gene: TRBV7-2
clone size: -
D gene: -
J gene: TRBJ1-5
CDR3 protein: CASSLSPPGSSNQPQHF
CDR3 DNA: TGTGCCAGCAGCTTATCTCCTCCAGGGTCTAGCAATCAGCCCCAGCATTTT

V gene: TRBV3-1/TRBV3-2
clone size: -
D gene: -
J gene: TRBJ2-3
CDR3 protein: CASSQANRGTQYF
CDR3 DNA: TGTGCCAGCAGCCAAGCAAACCGGGGTACGCAGTATTTT

V gene: TRBV2
clone size: -
D gene: TRBD2
J gene: TRBJ2-2
CDR3 protein: CASNPQLAGYTGELFF
CDR3 DNA: TGTGCCAGCAACCCCCAACTAGCGGGGTACACCGGGGAGCTGTTTTTT

V gene: TRBV28
clone size: -
D gene: TRBD1
J gene: TRBJ2-7
CDR3 protein: CASSSSTGVYEQYF
CDR3 DNA: TGTGCCAGCAGCTCCTCGACAGGGGTATACGAGCAGTACTTC

V gene: TRBV12-3/TRBV12-4
clone size: -
D gene: -
J gene: TRBJ1-2
CDR3 protein: CASRPREVYGYTF
CDR3 DNA: TGTGCCAGCAGACCGAGGGAAGTCTATGGCTACACCTTC

V gene: TRBV6-4
clone size: -
D gene: TRBD1
J gene: TRBJ2-3
CDR3 protein: CASSAGGEVDTQYF
CDR3 DNA: TGTGCCAGCAGTGCAGGGGGAGAGGTAGATACGCAGTATTTT

V gene: TRBV6-6
clone size: -
D gene: TRBD2
J gene: TRBJ2-1
CDR3 protein: CASSYSRGGLVYEQFF
CDR3 DNA: TGTGCCAGCAGTTACTCCCGGGGGGGGCTGGTTTATGAGCAGTTCTTC

V gene: TRBV13
clone size: -
D gene: TRBD2
J gene: TRBJ2-1
CDR3 protein: CASSYDGTSGHNEQFF
CDR3 DNA: TGTGCCAGCAGCTACGACGGGACTAGCGGGCACAATGAGCAGTTCTTC

V gene: TRBV3-1/TRBV3-2
clone size: -
D gene: -
J gene: TRBJ2-2
CDR3 protein: CASSQVAWTVSTTGELFF
CDR3 DNA: TGTGCCAGCAGCCAAGTCGCGTGGACTGTCAGTACCACCGGGGAGCTGTTTTTT

V gene: TRBV5-1
clone size: -
D gene: -
J gene: TRBJ2-7
CDR3 protein: CASSPTTSYEQYF
CDR3 DNA: TGCGCCAGCAGCCCGACTACTTCCTACGAGCAGTACTTC

V gene: TRBV29-1
clone size: -
D gene: TRBD1
J gene: TRBJ2-1
CDR3 protein: CSGGQGSQFF
CDR3 DNA: TGCAGCGGCGGACAGGGGTCGCAGTTCTTC

V gene: TRBV19
clone size: few
D gene: -
J gene: TRBJ1-2
CDR3 protein: CASSLLSNYGYTF
CDR3 DNA: TGTGCCAGTAGTTTACTGTCTAACTATGGCTACACCTTC